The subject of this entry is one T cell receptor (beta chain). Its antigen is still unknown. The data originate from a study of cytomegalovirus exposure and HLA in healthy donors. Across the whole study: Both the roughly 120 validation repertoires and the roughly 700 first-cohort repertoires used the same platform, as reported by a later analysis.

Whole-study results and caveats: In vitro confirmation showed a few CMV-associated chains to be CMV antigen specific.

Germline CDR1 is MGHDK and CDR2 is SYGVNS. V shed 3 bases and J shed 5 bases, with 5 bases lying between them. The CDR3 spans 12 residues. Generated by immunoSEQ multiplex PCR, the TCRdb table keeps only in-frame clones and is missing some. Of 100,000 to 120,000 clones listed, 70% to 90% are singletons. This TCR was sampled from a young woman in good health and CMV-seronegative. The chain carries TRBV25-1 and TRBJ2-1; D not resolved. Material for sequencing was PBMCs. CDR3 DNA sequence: TGTGCCAGCAGTGACCTTAACAATGAGCAGTTCTTC. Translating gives CASSDLNNEQFF.